The 6 T cell receptor beta chains below all came from one sample that was sequenced in a study of cytomegalovirus exposure and HLA in healthy donors. Primers included in the PCR were 60 Vbeta and 13 Jbeta primers. The repertoire was sequenced with immunoSEQ multiplex PCR; TCRdb's copy has only in-frame clones and lacks some. The profile shows some 150,000 clones, approximately 80% of them singletons. Sequencing was carried out using PBMCs. The receptors come from a woman aged 40 to 50 in good health and CMV-seronegative.

The chain uses TRBV4-1 and TRBJ1-5; possible D gene TRBD1, 5 bases. V was trimmed by 4 bases and J by 2 bases, leaving 21 bases between them. In germline, CDR1 is MGHRA, CDR2 YSYEKL. This CDR3 has 18 residues. CDR3 bases: TGCGCCAGCAGCCTAACCCCGGGTCCCGGGGGTCGCAATCAGCCCCAGCATTTT. This gives the protein CASSLTPGPGGRNQPQHF.

This clone showed up just once. This rearrangement joins TRBV28 to TRBJ2-2; 12 bases map to TRBD2. The CDR3 is 16 amino acids. The V segment lost 5 bases and the J segment 7 bases; nucleotides outside the gene matches: 8. CDR1 is MDHEN, CDR2 SYDVKM, per germline. CDR3 DNA: TGTGCCAGCAGTAAAATTGGACTAGCGGGGCACGGGGAGCTGTTTTTT. This codes for CASSKIGLAGHGELFF.

The chain couples TRBV18 to TRBJ1-1, with 11 positions matching TRBD1. CDR1 and CDR2 from the germline V gene are KGHSH and LQKENI. This CDR3 is built from 17 residues. Trimming cost V 2 bases and J 4 bases; bases outside gene matches: 9. The CDR3 loop is CASSPAGTGGRGTEAFF. Here the CDR3 DNA reads TGTGCCAGCTCACCAGCCGGGACAGGGGGTAGAGGCACTGAAGCTTTCTTT.

This clone was counted between two and nine times. The chain uses TRBV15 and TRBJ1-1, with 8 nucleotides matching TRBD1. Per germline, CDR1 LNHNV and CDR2 YYDKDF (reference sequence). V dropped 3 bases and J dropped 6; count of bases not matched to a gene: 3. This CDR3 comprises 13 residues. CDR3 sequence: CATSSRGLAEAFF. CDR3 coding DNA: TGTGCCACCAGCAGCAGGGGGCTCGCTGAAGCTTTCTTT.

This sequence joins TRBV5-5 and TRBJ1-2; D is uncertain. From germline, CDR1 is SGHKS and CDR2 YYEKEE (reference sequence). V was trimmed by 0 bases and J by 5 bases, leaving 14 bases between them. This CDR3 has 15 residues. The chain's CDR3 is CASSLGLTGNYGYTF. The CDR3 DNA is TGTGCCAGCAGCTTGGGTCTGACCGGGAATTATGGCTACACCTTC.

DNA for the CDR3: TGCGCCAGCAGCCTACTAAACACTAACACCGGGGAGCTGTTTTTT. Its translation: CASSLLNTNTGELFF. The V call is TRBV5-1, the J call TRBJ2-2; D uncertain. Trimming shortened V by 4 bases and J by 2 bases, and 12 bases separated the two germline ends. CDR1 and CDR2 from the germline V gene are SGHRS and YFSETQ. CDR3 length: 15 residues.